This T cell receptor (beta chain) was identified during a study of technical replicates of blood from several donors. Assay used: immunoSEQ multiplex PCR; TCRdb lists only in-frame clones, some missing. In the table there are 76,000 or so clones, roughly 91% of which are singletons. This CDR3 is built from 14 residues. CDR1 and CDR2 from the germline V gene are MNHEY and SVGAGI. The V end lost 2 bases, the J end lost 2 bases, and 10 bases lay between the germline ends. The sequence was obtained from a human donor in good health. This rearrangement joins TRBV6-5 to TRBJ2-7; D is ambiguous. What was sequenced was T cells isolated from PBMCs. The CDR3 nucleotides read TGTGCCAGCAGTTACCGTGGCACCGCCTACGAGCAGTACTTC. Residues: CASSYRGTAYEQYF.